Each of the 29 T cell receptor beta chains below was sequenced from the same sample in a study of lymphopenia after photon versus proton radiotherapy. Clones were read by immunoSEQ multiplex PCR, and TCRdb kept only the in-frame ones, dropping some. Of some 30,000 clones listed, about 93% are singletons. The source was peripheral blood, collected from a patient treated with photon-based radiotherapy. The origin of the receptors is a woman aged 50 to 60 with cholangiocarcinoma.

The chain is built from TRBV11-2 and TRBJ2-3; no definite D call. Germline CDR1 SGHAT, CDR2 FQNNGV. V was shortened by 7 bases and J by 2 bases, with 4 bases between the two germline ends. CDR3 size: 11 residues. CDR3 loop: CASTYTDTQYF. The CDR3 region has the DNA TGTGCCAGCACCTACACAGATACGCAGTATTTT.

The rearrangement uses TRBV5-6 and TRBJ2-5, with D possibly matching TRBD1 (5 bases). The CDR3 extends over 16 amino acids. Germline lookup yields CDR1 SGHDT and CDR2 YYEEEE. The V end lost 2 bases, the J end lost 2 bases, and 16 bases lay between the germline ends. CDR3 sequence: CASSFLGARAQETQYF. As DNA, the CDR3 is TGTGCCAGCAGCTTTTTGGGTGCCAGGGCACAAGAGACCCAGTACTTC.

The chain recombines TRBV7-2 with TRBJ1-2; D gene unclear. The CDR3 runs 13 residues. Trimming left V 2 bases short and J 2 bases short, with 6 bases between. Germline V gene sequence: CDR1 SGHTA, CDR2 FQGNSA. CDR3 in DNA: TGTGCCAGCAGCTTACAACAGAACTATGGCTACACCTTC. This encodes CASSLQQNYGYTF.

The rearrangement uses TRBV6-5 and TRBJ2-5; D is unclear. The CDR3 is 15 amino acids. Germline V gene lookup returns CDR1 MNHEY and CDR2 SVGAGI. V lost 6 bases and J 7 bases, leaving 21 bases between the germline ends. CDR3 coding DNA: TGTGCCAGCAGACACGACTCGCTGGGAATTGGGACCCAGTACTTC. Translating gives CASRHDSLGIGTQYF.

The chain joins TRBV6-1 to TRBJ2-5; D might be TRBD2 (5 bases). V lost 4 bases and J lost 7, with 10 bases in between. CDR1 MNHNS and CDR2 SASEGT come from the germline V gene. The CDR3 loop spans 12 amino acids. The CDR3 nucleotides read TGTGCCAGCAGTGCCAACGAGGGGACCCAGTACTTC. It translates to CASSANEGTQYF.

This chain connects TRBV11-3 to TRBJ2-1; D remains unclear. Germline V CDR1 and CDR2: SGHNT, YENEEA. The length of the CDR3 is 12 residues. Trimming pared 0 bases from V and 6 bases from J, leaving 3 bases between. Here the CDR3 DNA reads TGTGCCAGCAGCTTAGAGCTCAATGAGCAGTTCTTC. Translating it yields CASSLELNEQFF.

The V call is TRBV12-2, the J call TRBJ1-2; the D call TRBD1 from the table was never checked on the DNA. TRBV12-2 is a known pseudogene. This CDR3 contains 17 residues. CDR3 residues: CASRLTRTGGGSSSYTF. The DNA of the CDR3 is TGTGCAAGTCGCTTGACACGGACAGGGGGCGGTTCTTCGAGCTACACCTTC.

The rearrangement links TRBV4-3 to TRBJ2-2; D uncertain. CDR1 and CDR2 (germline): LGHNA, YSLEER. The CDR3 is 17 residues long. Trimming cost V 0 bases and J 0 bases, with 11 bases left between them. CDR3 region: CASSQDQLITNTGELFF. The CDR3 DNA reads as TGCGCCAGCAGCCAAGATCAGCTGATTACGAACACCGGGGAGCTGTTTTTT.

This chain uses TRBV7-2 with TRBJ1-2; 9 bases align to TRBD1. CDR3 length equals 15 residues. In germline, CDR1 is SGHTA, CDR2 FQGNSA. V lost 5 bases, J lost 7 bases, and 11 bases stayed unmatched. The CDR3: CASSTRTGEGGGYTF. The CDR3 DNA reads TGTGCCAGCAGCACACGGACAGGGGAGGGGGGTGGCTACACCTTC. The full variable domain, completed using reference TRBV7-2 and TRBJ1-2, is GAGVSQSPSNKVTEKGKDVELRCDPISGHTALYWYRQSLGQGLEFLIYFQGNSAPDKSGLPSDRFSAERTGGSVSTLTIQRTQQEDSAVYLCASSTRTGEGGGYTFGSGTRLTVV.

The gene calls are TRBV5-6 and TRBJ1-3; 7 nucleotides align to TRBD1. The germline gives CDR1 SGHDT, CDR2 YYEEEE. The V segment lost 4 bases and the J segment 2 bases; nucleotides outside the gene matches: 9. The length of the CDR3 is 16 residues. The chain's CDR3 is CASSLAGGMAGNTIYF. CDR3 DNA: TGTGCCAGCAGCCTGGCAGGGGGAATGGCTGGAAACACCATATATTTT.

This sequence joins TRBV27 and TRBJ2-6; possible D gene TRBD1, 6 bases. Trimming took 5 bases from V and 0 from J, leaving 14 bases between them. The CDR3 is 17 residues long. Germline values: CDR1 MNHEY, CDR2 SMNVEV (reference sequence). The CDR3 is CASSPLDSSSGANVLTF. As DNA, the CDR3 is TGTGCCAGCAGTCCACTGGACAGTAGCTCTGGGGCCAACGTCCTGACTTTC.

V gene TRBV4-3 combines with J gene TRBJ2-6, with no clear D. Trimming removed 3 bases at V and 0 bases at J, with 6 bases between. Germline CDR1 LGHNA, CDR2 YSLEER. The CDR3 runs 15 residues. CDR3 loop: CASSQWSSGANVLTF. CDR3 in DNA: TGCGCCAGCAGCCAGTGGAGCTCTGGGGCCAACGTCCTGACTTTC.

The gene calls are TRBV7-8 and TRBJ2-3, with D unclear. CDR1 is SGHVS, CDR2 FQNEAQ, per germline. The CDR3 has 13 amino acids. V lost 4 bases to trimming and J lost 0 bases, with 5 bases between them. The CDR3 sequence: CASSSSSTDTQYF. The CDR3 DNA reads TGTGCCAGCAGCTCCTCTAGCACAGATACGCAGTATTTT. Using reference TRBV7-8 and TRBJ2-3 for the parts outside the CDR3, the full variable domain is GAGVSQSPRYKVAKRGQDVALRCDPISGHVSLFWYQQALGQGPEFLTYFQNEAQLDKSGLPSDRFFAERPEGSVSTLKIQRTQQEDSAVYLCASSSSSTDTQYFGPGTRLTVL.

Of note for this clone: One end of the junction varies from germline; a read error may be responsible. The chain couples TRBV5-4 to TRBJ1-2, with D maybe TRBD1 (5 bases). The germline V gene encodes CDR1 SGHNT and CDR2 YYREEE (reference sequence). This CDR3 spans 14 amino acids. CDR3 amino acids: CTSSPGTTNYGYTF. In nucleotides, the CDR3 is TGTACCAGCAGCCCGGGGACTACTAACTATGGCTACACCTTC.

The CDR3 coding sequence is TGTGCCAGCAGCCAAAGGCCTGACAGGGTCGAAGCTTTCTTT. Protein sequence: CASSQRPDRVEAFF. The genes are TRBV7-9 and TRBJ1-1; 7 bases match TRBD1. The V gene's germline CDR1 is SEHNR and CDR2 FQNEAQ (reference sequence). The CDR3 contains 14 residues. With 5 bases clipped from V and 8 bases from J, the junction kept 11 bases outside the gene matches.

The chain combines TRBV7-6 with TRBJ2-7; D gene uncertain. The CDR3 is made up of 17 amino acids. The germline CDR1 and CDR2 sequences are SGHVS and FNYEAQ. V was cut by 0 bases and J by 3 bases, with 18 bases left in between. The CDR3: CASSLAVVRSPNYEQYF. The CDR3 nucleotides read TGTGCCAGCAGCTTAGCCGTGGTTCGGTCCCCCAACTACGAGCAGTACTTC. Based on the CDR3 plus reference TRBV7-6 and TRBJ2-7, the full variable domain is GAGVSQSPRYKVTKRGQDVALRCDPISGHVSLYWYRQALGQGPEFLTYFNYEAQQDKSGLPNDRFSAERPEGSISTLTIQRTEQRDSAMYRCASSLAVVRSPNYEQYFGPGTRLTVT.

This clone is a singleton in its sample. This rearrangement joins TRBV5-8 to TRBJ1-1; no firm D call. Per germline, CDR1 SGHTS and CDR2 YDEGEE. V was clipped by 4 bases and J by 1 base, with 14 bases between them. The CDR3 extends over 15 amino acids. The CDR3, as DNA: TGTGCCAGCAGCCCGGCACAGAGGGCGAACACTGAAGCTTTCTTT. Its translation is CASSPAQRANTEAFF.

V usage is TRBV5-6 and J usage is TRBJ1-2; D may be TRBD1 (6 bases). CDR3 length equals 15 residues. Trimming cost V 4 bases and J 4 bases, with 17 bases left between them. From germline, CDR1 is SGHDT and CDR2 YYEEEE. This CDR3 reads CASSPNRDSLYGYTF. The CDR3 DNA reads TGTGCCAGCAGCCCCAACAGGGATAGTCTCTATGGCTACACCTTC. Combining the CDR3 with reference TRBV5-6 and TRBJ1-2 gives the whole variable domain DAGVTQSPTHLIKTRGQQVTLRCSPKSGHDTVSWYQQALGQGPQFIFQYYEEEERQRGNFPDRFSGHQFPNYSSELNVNALLLGDSALYLCASSPNRDSLYGYTFGSGTRLTVV.

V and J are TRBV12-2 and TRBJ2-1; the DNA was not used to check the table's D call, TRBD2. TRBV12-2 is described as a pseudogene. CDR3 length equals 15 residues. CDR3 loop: CASRSRRELNNEQFF. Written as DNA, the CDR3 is TGTGCAAGTCGCTCACGACGGGAGCTCAACAATGAGCAGTTCTTC.

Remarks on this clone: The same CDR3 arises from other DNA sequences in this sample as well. In nucleotides, the CDR3 is TGTGCCTGGAGTCCCGGGAGTGGCTACACCTTC. Its translation is CAWSPGSGYTF. V is TRBV30 and J is TRBJ1-2; D not resolved. In germline, CDR1 is GTSNPN, CDR2 SVGIG (reference sequence). V was trimmed by 2 bases and J by 7 bases, leaving 8 bases between them. This CDR3 region has 11 residues. Based on the CDR3 plus reference TRBV30 and TRBJ1-2, the full variable domain is SQTIHQWPATLVQPVGSPLSLECTVEGTSNPNLYWYRQAAGRGLQLLFYSVGIGQISSEVPQNLSASRPQDRQFILSSKKLLLSDSGFYLCAWSPGSGYTFGSGTRLTVV.

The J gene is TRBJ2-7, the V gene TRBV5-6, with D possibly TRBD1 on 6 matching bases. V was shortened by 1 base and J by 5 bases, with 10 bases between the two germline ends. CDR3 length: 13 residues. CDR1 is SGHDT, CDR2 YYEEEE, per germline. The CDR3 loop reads CASSLLRGNEQYF. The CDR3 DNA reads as TGTGCCAGCAGCTTGCTCAGGGGTAACGAGCAGTACTTC.

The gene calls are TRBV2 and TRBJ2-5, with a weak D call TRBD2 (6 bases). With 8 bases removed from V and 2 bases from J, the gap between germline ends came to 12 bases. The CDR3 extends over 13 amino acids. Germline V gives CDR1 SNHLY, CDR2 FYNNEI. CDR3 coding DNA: TGTGCCAGCGGGGGGAGCTTACAAGAGACCCAGTACTTC. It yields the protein CASGGSLQETQYF. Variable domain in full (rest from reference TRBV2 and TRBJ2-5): EPEVTQTPSHQVTQMGQEVILRCVPISNHLYFYWYRQILGQKVEFLVSFYNNEISEKSEIFDDQFSVERPDGSNFTLKIRSTKLEDSAMYFCASGGSLQETQYFGPGTRLLVL.

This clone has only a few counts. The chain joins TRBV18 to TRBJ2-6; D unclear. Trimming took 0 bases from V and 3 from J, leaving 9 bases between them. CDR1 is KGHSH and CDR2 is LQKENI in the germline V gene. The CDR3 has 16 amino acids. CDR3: CASSPPLRNGANVLTF. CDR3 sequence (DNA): TGTGCCAGCTCACCACCGTTGAGGAATGGGGCCAACGTCCTGACTTTC.

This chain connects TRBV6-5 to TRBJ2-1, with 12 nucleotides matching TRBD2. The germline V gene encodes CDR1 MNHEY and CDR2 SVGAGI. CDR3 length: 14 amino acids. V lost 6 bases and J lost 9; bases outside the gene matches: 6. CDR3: CASSPRLAGVEQFF. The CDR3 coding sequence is TGTGCCAGCAGCCCCCGACTAGCGGGGGTTGAGCAGTTCTTC.

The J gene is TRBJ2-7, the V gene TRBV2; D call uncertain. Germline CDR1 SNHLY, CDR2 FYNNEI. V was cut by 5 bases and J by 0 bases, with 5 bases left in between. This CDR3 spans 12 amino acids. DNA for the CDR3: TGTGCCAGCAGTTTGTCCTCCTACGAGCAGTACTTC. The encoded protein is CASSLSSYEQYF. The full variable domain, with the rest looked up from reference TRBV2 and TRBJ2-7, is EPEVTQTPSHQVTQMGQEVILRCVPISNHLYFYWYRQILGQKVEFLVSFYNNEISEKSEIFDDQFSVERPDGSNFTLKIRSTKLEDSAMYFCASSLSSYEQYFGPGTRLTVT.

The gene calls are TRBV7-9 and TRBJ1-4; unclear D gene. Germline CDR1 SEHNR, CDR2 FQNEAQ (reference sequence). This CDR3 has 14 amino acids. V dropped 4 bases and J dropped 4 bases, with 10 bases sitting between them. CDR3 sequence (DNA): TGTGCCAGCAGCTACGGGTCGTTTAATGAAAAACTGTTTTTT. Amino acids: CASSYGSFNEKLFF.

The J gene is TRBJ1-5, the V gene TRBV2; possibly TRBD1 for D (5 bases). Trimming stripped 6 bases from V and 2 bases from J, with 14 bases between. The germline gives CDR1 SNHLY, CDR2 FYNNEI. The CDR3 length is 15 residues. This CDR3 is CASSRDLGRNQPQHF. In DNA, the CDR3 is TGTGCCAGCAGCCGGGACCTAGGTCGCAATCAGCCCCAGCATTTT.

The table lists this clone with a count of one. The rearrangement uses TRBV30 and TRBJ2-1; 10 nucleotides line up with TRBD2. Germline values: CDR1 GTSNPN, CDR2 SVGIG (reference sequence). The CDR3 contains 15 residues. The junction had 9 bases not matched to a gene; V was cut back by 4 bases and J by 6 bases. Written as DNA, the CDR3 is TGTGCCTGGATCTCGCAGCTAGCGGGGGCCAATGAGCAGTTCTTC. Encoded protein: CAWISQLAGANEQFF.

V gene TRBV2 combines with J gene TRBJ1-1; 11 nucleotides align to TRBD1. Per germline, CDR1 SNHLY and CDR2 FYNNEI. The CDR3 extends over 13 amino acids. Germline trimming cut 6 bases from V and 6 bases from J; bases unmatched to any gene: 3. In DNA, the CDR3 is TGTGCCAGCAGGGACAGGGGGCGGTCTGAAGCTTTCTTT. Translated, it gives CASRDRGRSEAFF.